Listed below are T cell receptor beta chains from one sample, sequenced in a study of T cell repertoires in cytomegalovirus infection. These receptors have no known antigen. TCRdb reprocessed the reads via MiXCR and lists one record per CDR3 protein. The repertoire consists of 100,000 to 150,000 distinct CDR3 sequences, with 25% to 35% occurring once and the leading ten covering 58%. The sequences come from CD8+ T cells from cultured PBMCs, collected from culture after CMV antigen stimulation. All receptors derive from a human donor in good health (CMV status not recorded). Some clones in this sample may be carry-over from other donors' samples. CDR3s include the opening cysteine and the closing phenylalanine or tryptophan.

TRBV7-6	CASSPRLGAGEQYF
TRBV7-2	CASSPWKGPGYYNSPLHF
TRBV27	CASSPRTGVPGGEAFF
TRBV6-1	CASSPPGQWNYGYTF
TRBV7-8	CASRAIPGENSPLHF
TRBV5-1	CASSLLGGNGYTF
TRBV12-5	CASGQWGRTDTQYF
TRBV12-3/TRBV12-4	CASSLGESRSSTQSYEQYF
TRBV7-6	CASSPRGHGGADTQYF
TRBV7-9	CASSETGRTEAFF
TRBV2	CASSVFLRTEAFF
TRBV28	CASSWGANEQFF
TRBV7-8	CASSLNRAGSYGYTF
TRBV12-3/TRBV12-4	CASSLRTTRVGQETQYF
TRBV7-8	CASRSPDYNEQFF
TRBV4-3	CASSQDMDRGLAFF
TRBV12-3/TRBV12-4	CASSFTVGRGQGSEAFF
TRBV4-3	CASSQGRTSNYGYTF
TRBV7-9	CASSQPLETQYF
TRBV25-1	CASSVGVRGELFF
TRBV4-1	CASSQPGIDEQYF
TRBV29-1	CSVRDVANTEAFF
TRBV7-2	CASSREGTAWGLVLGDSPLHF
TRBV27	CASSSMGTGIVPRPQHF
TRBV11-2	CASSSSTVYEQYF
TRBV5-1	CASSLAMGLSYNEQFF
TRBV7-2	CASSSWAGETQYF
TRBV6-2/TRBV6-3	CASSYGGLFNEQFF
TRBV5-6	CASSLSRYEQFF
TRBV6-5	CASSEFKGSTDTQYF
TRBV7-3	CASSLNQGMGTEAFF
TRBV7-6	CASSLTAGGTQETQYF
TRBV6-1	CASTGMREQYF
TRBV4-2	CASSQDGPASGGDEQFF
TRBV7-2	CASTLFPRGGDTQYF
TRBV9	CASSVYRQASYNEQFF
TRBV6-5	CASSYYVSSYEQYF
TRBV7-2	CASSLDRGNTIYF
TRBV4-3	CASSRIWGFYNSPLHF
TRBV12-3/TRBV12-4	CASSGDGPNTEAFF
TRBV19	CASSNLGSPNYGYTF
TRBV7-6	CASSSRTGIGLTDTQYF
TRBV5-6	CASSRGETQYF
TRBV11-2	CASSLSPRQETQYF
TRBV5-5	CASSLNKNYEQYF
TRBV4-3	CASSQATPGQGIEKLFF
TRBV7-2	CASSSTTPGELFF
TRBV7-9	CASSQGQSYGYTF
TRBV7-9	CASSYSGGSSTNEKLFF
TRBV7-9	CASSLGAQLAQHF
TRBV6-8	CASVFQGLGTEAFF
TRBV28	CASSLRDRAYEQYF
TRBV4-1	CASSQVSGGLETQYF
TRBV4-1	CASSQDGQGIRPQHF
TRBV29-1	CSVADVGEFF
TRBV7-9	CASSFSGFNEQFF
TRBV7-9	CASSLQGWEQFF
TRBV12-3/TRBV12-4	CASSSTGEEQYF
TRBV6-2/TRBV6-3	CASSYSIPGLEQYF